This T cell receptor beta chain comes out of a study of beta chain features in type 1 diabetes. Turning to the study itself: Examination covered under 110 million sorted cells spanning all samples.

The study reverse transcribed the entire isolated RNA, so it sequenced expressed TCRB transcripts. Sequenced by immunoSEQ multiplex PCR; TCRdb stores in-frame clones only, minus some. This sample has 400,000 to 500,000 clones, with about 15% found just once. This clone was seen only a few times. Sequencing was carried out using naive CD4+ T cells from blood. This TCR came from a man under 40 in good health.

CDR3 DNA: TGTGCCAGCAGCAGCGGGGGGGCCGGGAAGACCCAGTACTTC. This gives the protein CASSSGGAGKTQYF. This chain uses TRBV7-2 with TRBJ2-5, with 10 bases lining up with TRBD2. Losses at the gene ends were 5 bases for V and 6 bases for J; bases not matched to a gene: 6. The CDR3 has 14 residues. CDR1 and CDR2 from the germline V gene are SGHTA and FQGNSA.